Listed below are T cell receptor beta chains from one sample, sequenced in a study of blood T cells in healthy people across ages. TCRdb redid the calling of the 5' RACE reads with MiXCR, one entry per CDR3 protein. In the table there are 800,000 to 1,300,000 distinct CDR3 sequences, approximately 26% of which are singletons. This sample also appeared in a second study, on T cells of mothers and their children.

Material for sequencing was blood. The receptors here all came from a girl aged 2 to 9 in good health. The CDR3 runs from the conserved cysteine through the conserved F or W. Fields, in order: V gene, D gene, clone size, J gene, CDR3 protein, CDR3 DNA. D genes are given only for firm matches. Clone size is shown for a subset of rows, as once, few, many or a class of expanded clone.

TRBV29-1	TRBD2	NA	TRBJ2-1	CSVVLAGVEQFF	TGCAGCGTTGTGCTAGCGGGGGTTGAGCAGTTCTTC
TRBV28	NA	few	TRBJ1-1	CASSLRARPNTEAFF	TGTGCCAGCAGTTTACGGGCGAGGCCGAACACTGAAGCTTTCTTT
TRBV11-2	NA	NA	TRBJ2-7	CASRSNSVGEQYF	TGTGCCAGCAGATCCAACTCTGTGGGCGAGCAGTACTTC
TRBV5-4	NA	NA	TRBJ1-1	CASSLDGPNRDTEAFF	TGTGCCAGCAGCCTAGACGGGCCCAACAGGGACACTGAAGCTTTCTTT
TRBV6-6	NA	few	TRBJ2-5	CASSYVGQWGTQYF	TGTGCCAGCAGTTACGTCGGACAGTGGGGGACCCAGTACTTC
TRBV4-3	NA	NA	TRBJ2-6	CASSQDLQGPSGANVLTF	TGCGCCAGCAGCCAAGATCTTCAGGGCCCCTCTGGGGCCAACGTCCTGACTTTC
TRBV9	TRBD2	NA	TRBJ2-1	CASSKGMSGRDEQFF	TGTGCCAGCAGCAAAGGGATGTCGGGGAGGGATGAGCAGTTCTTC
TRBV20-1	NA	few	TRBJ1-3	CSARDAISGNTIYF	TGCAGTGCTAGAGATGCAATCTCTGGAAACACCATATATTTT
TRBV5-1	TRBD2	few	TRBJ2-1	CASSRGTTSGRVYNEQFF	TGCGCCAGCAGCCGAGGGACCACTAGCGGGAGAGTCTACAATGAGCAGTTCTTC
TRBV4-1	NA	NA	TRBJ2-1	CASSHDSVNSYNEQFF	TGCGCCAGCAGCCACGATTCCGTAAACTCCTACAATGAGCAGTTCTTC
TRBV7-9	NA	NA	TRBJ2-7	CASSSGGPGYEQYF	TGTGCCAGCAGCTCCGGGGGTCCGGGGTACGAGCAGTACTTC
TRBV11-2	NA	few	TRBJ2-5	CASSLVRVKETQYF	TGTGCCAGCAGCTTAGTGCGGGTAAAAGAGACCCAGTACTTC
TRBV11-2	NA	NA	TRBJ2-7	CASSPSSAGSYEQYF	TGTGCCAGCAGCCCTAGTAGCGCAGGGTCCTACGAGCAGTACTTC
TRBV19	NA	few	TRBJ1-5	CASRVSLNSNQPQHF	TGTGCCAGTCGGGTCTCCCTCAACAGCAATCAGCCCCAGCATTTT
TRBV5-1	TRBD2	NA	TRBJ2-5	CASKTSGGYQETQYF	TGCGCCAGCAAAACTAGCGGAGGGTACCAAGAGACCCAGTACTTC
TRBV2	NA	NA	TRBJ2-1	CASSFPLINEQFF	TGTGCCAGCAGTTTCCCCCTTATCAATGAGCAGTTCTTC
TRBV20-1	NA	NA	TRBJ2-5	CSAVPGRKQETQYF	TGCAGTGCCGTGCCGGGCCGAAAACAAGAGACCCAGTACTTC
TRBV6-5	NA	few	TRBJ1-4	CASSYSRGEKLFF	TGTGCCAGCAGTTATAGCAGGGGTGAAAAACTGTTTTTT
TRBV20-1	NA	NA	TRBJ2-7	CSARDNARYEQYF	TGCAGTGCACGGGACAACGCTCGCTACGAGCAGTACTTC
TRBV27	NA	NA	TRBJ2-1	CASSLAGGRETRNEQFF	TGTGCCAGCAGTTTAGCTGGGGGCCGGGAGACCCGGAATGAGCAGTTCTTC
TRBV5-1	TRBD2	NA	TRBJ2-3	CASSPTSGRSDTQYF	TGCGCCAGCAGCCCTACTAGCGGGAGGTCAGATACGCAGTATTTT
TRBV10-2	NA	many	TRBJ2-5	CASSDPRSERQETQYF	TGCGCCAGCAGTGACCCGAGGTCGGAGCGGCAAGAGACCCAGTACTTC
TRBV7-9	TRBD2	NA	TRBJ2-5	CASSSGWASGPQETQYF	TGTGCCAGCAGCTCCGGGTGGGCTAGCGGCCCTCAAGAGACCCAGTACTTC
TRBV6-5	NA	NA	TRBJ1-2	CASSSPGGSYGYTF	TGTGCCAGCAGTTCCCCGGGCGGGTCCTATGGCTACACCTTC
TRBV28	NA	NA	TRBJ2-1	CASSLERNKGRNEQFF	TGTGCCAGCAGTTTAGAGCGGAATAAGGGGAGGAATGAGCAGTTCTTC
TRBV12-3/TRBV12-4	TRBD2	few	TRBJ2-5	CASTLAGGLGETQYF	TGTGCCAGCACCCTAGCGGGGGGATTGGGAGAGACCCAGTACTTC
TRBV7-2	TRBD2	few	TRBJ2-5	CASGGPSSGGLRETQYF	TGTGCCAGTGGGGGACCGAGTAGCGGGGGGTTAAGAGAGACCCAGTACTTC
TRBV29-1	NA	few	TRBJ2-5	CSVEATQFGETQYF	TGCAGCGTTGAAGCCACGCAATTTGGGGAGACCCAGTACTTC